This T cell receptor (beta chain) was captured by sequencing in a study of early stage breast cancer tumors. Study in general: Of around 15 invasive breast tumors, about a dozen were hormone receptor-positive, HER2-negative.

The germline gives CDR1 MNHEY, CDR2 SMNVEV (reference sequence). V shed 5 bases and J 1 base; nucleotides not matched to a gene: 7. CDR3 length: 17 amino acids. Blood replicates held 0.5 ug DNA, tumor or normal breast roughly 1.5 ug, two each. Some clones are missing from TCRdb's copy, which holds only in-frame ones; the method was immunoSEQ multiplex PCR. The data hold tens of thousands of clones, with 80% to 90% observed a single time. The receptor was derived from a person between 50 and 60 years old with breast cancer. Sequencing input: blood. The chain links TRBV27 to TRBJ2-5; 13 bases are a match to TRBD2. CDR3 residues: CASSLLGTSGTQETQYF. CDR3 nucleotide sequence: TGTGCCAGCAGTCTCCTAGGGACTAGCGGGACCCAAGAGACCCAGTACTTC.